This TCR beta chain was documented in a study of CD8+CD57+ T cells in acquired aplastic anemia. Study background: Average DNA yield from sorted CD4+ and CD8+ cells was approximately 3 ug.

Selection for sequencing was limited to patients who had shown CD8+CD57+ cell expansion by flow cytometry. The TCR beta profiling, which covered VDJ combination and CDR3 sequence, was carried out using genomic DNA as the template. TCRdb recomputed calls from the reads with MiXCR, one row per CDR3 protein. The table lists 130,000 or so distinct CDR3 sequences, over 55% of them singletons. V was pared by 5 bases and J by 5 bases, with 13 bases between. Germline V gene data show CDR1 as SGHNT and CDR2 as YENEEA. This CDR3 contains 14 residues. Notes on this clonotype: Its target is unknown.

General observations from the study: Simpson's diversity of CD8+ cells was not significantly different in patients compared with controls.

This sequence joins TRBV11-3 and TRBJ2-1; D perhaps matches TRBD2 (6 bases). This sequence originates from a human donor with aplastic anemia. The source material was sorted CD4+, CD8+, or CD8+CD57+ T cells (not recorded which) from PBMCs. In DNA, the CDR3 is TGTGCCAGCAGCCTGACGGGAGTCGACAATGAGCAGTTCTTC. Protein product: CASSLTGVDNEQFF.